This T cell receptor beta chain was retrieved from a study of PD-L1 blockade in urothelial cancer. Study in general: Dosed intravenously at 1,200 mg every 3 weeks, atezolizumab was initiated by patients around 2014. Prior exposure to chemotherapy in patients amounted to 0 to 3 regimens received.

Sequencing was performed with immunoSEQ multiplex PCR; in TCRdb, only in-frame clones are kept and a portion is missing. This table holds tens of thousands of clones, about 85% found once. In its sample, this clone was seen once. The antigen remains undetermined. The V segment lost 5 bases and the J segment 2 bases; nucleotides outside the gene matches: 3. CDR1 and CDR2 (germline): SGHVS, FQNEAQ. The CDR3 length is 13 residues. Noted time point: peripheral blood 6 weeks after treatment start. Pretreatment sampling and on-treatment sampling together yielded between 1 and 8 samples for each patient. Notes on the study in general: At 3 weeks on treatment, tumor-associated clones expanded more with durable benefit.

The origin of this receptor is a man aged 45-65 years with urothelial cancer. The rearrangement links TRBV7-8 to TRBJ2-7; 7 positions match TRBD1. Sequences were derived from PBMCs, sampled around atezolizumab (anti-PD-L1) treatment. DNA for the CDR3: TGTGCCAGCAGCCAGGGACAGACCTACGAGCAGTACTTC. Amino acid sequence: CASSQGQTYEQYF.